This T cell receptor (beta chain) emerged from a study of tumor and adjacent non-tumor tissue in lung cancer. For the study at large: Each sample yielded 4 million to 5 million productive TCRbeta reads on average.

This clonotype has just one count. This sample's RNA came from whole unsorted tissue. The normal lung tissue was taken more than 3 cm from the tumor edge. Donors were chemotherapy-naive, newly diagnosed lung cancer surgical patients in China, August–late 2014. TCRbeta libraries were built with three rounds of nested PCR, modified from ARM-PCR. TCRdb recomputed calls from the multiplex PCR reads with MiXCR, one row per CDR3 protein. The sample holds approximately 80,000 distinct CDR3 sequences, 65% to 85% seen once. The sequence was collected from a man between 60 and 75 years old with non-small cell lung cancer. Sequenced sample: distant non-tumor lung tissue.

CDR3 sequence reads: CSARNRGFRNQPQHF. The CDR3 DNA follows: TGCAGTGCTCGTAACCGGGGGTTTCGTAATCAGCCCCAGCATTTT. The V and J genes are TRBV20-1 and TRBJ1-5, with D tentatively TRBD1 (5 bases). Germline V lookup: CDR1 DFQATT, CDR2 SNEGSKA (reference sequence). The CDR3 contains 15 residues. V gave up 5 bases and J gave up 4 bases, with 18 bases separating them.